The TCR beta chain under discussion was sequenced for a study of tumor-infiltrating lymphocytes in primary liver carcinoma. Findings and caveats of the study: Relative to tumor region pairs, the tumor-adjacent and tumor-blood pairs showed overlap that was lower.

Co-extraction of RNA and DNA was performed on about 18-33 mg of unsorted bulk tissue. cDNA specific to TCR beta was made from about 550 ng of total RNA, with a constant-region primer employed for priming. Sequencing libraries for TCR beta derived from three nested multiplex PCR rounds that used slightly modified ARM-PCR. TRBV1-TRBV30 forward primers paired with a C-beta reverse primer drove the first two PCR rounds, roughly 10 cycles each. TCRdb reprocessed the multiplex PCR reads via MiXCR and lists one record per CDR3 protein. This table has approximately 110,000 distinct CDR3 sequences, 50% to 80% appearing once. The ends lost 2 bases at V and 4 bases at J; junction bases unmatched: 14. The CDR3 is 18 amino acids. The germline V gene encodes CDR1 KGHSH and CDR2 LQKENI. As for this clonotype: The antigen remains unidentified.

This chain uses TRBV18 with TRBJ2-1; 7 positions agree with TRBD2. The specimen was liver tumor tissue from sampling region 3. The sample's subset: tumor region T3, left-lateral pole. The receptor's source is a woman aged 55-70 years with primary liver carcinoma and hepatitis B virus infection. CDR3 DNA: TGTGCCAGCTCACCAAAGGCGGCCATAGCGGGTTCATACAATGAGCAGTTCTTC. This gives the protein CASSPKAAIAGSYNEQFF.